This T cell receptor beta chain stems from a study of T cells in localized non-small cell lung cancer. With respect to this clone: Its antigen is not known.

Germline V gene sequence: CDR1 MNHEY, CDR2 SMNVEV (reference sequence). V lost 4 bases to trimming and J lost 5 bases, with 12 bases between them. This CDR3 has 13 amino acids. Study-level points and caveats: There was an association of higher blood T cell density with longer overall survival. The study detected a median approximately 57 of the top 100 tumor clones in adjacent lung. Uninvolved neighboring lung showed the greatest T cell clonality, exceeding tumor. Heterogeneity is still possible, as just one tumor region was sequenced.

Assay used: immunoSEQ multiplex PCR; TCRdb lists only in-frame clones, some missing. The repertoire consists of approximately 50,000 clones, with about 88% occurring once and the leading ten covering roughly 2.5%. This receptor was taken from a man aged 35 to 70 with stage II lung adenocarcinoma. This chain uses TRBV27 with TRBJ2-7; TRBD1 might be the D (5 bases). This specimen was PBMCs, taken before any cancer treatment. The CDR3 here is CASSYQGSDEQYF. The CDR3 DNA reads TGTGCCAGCAGTTACCAGGGATCCGACGAGCAGTACTTC.